These T cell receptor beta chains were read from a single sample in a study of tumor-infiltrating lymphocytes in primary liver carcinoma. MiXCR, run by TCRdb on the multiplex PCR reads, gives a single entry per CDR3 protein. The sample carries roughly 100,000 distinct CDR3 sequences, 69% recorded once. Sequenced sample: liver tumor tissue from sampling region 5. All receptors come from a woman aged 60 to 75 with primary liver carcinoma and hepatitis B virus infection. CDR3s include the opening cysteine and the closing phenylalanine or tryptophan. The order of the fields is J gene, clone size, V gene, CDR3 protein. Expanded clones are given a class, and other clones once, few, many or no size at all.

TRBJ2-2,-,TRBV6-1,CVCTRLVEAGELLF
TRBJ2-1,many,TRBV12-3/TRBV12-4,CASSFREGSYNEQFF
TRBJ2-4,-,TRBV11-2,CANSLDGWGRDSQYF
TRBJ1-5,-,TRBV28,CASSRTGAGNQPQHF
TRBJ2-3,-,TRBV7-9,CANSLRSGSADTQYF
TRBJ2-2,many,TRBV29-1,CSGRDRTGELFF
TRBJ2-3,few,TRBV7-3,CASSASIGSADTQYF
TRBJ2-3,-,TRBV11-3,CASNFRTSADTQYF
TRBJ2-1,once,TRBV11-2,CASSHGGSSHEQFF
TRBJ1-2,-,TRBV4-1,CASIQDIRSPGGGHTF
TRBJ1-4,-,TRBV5-1,CVSSLAHGTGIEKLFF
TRBJ2-7,many,TRBV6-2/TRBV6-3,CASRRGLAGTYEQYF
TRBJ2-3,-,TRBV11-2,CASSLARQEITDMQYF
TRBJ2-2,-,TRBV7-9,CASSSPRQVTGELFF
TRBJ2-7,-,TRBV6-5,CASSRSGTDSYGQYF
TRBJ1-3,-,TRBV28,CASRFVGYSGNSIYF
TRBJ2-1,-,TRBV6-6,CAGSYSPLAGANERFF
TRBJ1-1,-,TRBV11-3,CASSAAETRNTEAFF
TRBJ2-5,once,TRBV11-3,CASSARHTAQETQYF
TRBJ2-3,-,TRBV5-1,CTSSLGERTDTQYF
TRBJ1-2,many,TRBV6-1,CASSSRSGGNYGYTF
TRBJ2-3,-,TRBV6-2/TRBV6-3,CASSYSSTDTRYF
TRBJ2-5,-,TRBV29-1,CSVVGGQDLETQYF
TRBJ2-7,-,TRBV28,CASSFIRLSTYEQYF
TRBJ1-1,-,TRBV11-2,CVSSLSFLRGPIEAFF
TRBJ1-2,-,TRBV29-1,CSVAREASYGYTF
TRBJ2-1,-,TRBV7-3,CASSPRLADTNEQFF